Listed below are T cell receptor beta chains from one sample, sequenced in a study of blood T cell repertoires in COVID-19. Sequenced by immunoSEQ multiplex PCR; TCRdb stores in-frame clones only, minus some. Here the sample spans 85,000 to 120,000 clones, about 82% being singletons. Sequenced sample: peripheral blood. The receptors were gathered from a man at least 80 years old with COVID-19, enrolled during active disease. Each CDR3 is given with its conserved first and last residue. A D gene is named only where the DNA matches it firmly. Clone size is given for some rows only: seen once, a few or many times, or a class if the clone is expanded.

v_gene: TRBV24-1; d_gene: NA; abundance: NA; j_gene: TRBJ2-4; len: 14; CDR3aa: CATSDPQPENIQYF; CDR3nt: TGTGCCACCAGTGATCCCCAACCGGAAAACATTCAGTACTTC
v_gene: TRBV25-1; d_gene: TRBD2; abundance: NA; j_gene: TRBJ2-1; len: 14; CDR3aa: CASSDSGRAPEQFF; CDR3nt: TGTGCCAGCAGCGATAGCGGGAGGGCCCCTGAGCAGTTCTTC
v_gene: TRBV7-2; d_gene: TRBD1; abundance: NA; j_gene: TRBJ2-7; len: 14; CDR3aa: CASSRDRGLDEQYF; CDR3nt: TGTGCCAGCAGCCGGGACAGGGGGCTCGACGAGCAGTACTTC
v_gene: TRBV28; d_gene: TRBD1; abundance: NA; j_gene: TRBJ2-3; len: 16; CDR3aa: CASSLVRGHGTDTQYF; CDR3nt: TGTGCCAGCAGTTTAGTCAGGGGGCACGGCACAGATACGCAGTATTTT
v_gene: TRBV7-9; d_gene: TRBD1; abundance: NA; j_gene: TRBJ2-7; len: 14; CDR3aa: CASSQGQGAQEQYF; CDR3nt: TGTGCCAGCAGCCAGGGACAGGGGGCTCAAGAGCAGTACTTC
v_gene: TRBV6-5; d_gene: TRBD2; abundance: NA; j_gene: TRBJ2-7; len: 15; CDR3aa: CASSYSAGGPYEQYF; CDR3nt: TGTGCCAGCAGTTACTCGGCGGGGGGGCCCTACGAGCAGTACTTC
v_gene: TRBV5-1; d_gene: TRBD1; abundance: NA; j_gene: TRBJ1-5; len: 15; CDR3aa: CASSLDTGGGQPQHF; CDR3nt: TGCGCCAGCAGCTTGGATACAGGGGGGGGTCAGCCCCAGCATTTT
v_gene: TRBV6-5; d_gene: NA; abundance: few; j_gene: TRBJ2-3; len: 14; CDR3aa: CASTSSIGGETQYF; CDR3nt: TGTGCCAGCACCTCTTCAATCGGGGGAGAAACGCAGTATTTT
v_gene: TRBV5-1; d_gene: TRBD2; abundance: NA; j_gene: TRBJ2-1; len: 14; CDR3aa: CASSWTSGSNEQFF; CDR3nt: TGCGCCAGCAGCTGGACTAGCGGGAGTAATGAGCAGTTCTTC
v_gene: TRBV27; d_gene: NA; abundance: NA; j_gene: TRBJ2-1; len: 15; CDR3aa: CASSLSSGSYNEQFF; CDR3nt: TGTGCCAGCAGTTTAAGCTCCGGCTCCTACAATGAGCAGTTCTTC
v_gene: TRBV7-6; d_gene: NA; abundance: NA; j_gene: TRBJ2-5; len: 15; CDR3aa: CASSLGQPRGETQYF; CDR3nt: TGTGCCAGCAGCTTAGGACAGCCGAGGGGGGAGACCCAGTACTTC
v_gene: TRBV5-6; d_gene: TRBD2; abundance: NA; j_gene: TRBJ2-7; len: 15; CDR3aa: CASSLLPGGNYEQYF; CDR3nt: TGTGCCAGCAGCCTCCTACCGGGGGGGAATTACGAGCAGTACTTC
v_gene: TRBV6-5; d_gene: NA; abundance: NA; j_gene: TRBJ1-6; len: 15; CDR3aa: CASTSDSQINSPLHF; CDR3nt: TGTGCCAGCACCTCGGACAGTCAGATCAATTCACCCCTCCACTTT
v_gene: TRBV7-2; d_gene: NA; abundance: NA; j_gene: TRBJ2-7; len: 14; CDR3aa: CASSLWAGPYEQYF; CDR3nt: TGTGCCAGCAGCTTATGGGCGGGGCCCTACGAGCAGTACTTC
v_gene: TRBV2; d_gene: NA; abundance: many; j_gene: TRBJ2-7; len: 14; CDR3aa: CASSVVTGSYEQYF; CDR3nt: TGTGCCAGCAGTGTGGTGACAGGATCCTACGAGCAGTACTTC
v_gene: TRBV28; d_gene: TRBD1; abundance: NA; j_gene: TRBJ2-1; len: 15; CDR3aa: CASSFDRGLDNEQFF; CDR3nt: TGTGCCAGCAGTTTTGACAGGGGGCTTGACAATGAGCAGTTCTTC
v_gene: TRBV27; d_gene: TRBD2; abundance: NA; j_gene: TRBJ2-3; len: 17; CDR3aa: CASSLLHSLAGTDTQYF; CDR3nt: TGTGCCAGCAGTTTATTGCACTCACTAGCGGGCACAGATACGCAGTATTTT
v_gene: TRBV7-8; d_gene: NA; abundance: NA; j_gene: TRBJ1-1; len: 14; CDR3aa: CASSFRTDYTEAFF; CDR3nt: TGTGCCAGCAGCTTCAGGACAGACTACACTGAAGCTTTCTTT
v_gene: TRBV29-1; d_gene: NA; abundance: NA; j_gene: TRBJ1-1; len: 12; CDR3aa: CSVAQENTEAFF; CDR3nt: TGCAGCGTTGCCCAGGAGAACACTGAAGCTTTCTTT
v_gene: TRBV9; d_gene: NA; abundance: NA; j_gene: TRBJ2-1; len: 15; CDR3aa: CASSPSQDYYNEQFF; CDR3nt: TGTGCCAGCAGCCCTTCTCAAGACTACTACAATGAGCAGTTCTTC
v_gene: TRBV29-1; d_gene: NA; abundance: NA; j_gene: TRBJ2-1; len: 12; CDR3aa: CSYPGGETEQFF; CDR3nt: TGCAGCTATCCCGGCGGGGAGACTGAGCAGTTCTTC
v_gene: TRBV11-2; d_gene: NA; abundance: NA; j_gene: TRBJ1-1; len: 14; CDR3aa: CASTLGTTNTEAFF; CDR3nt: TGTGCCAGCACCTTAGGGACTACCAACACTGAAGCTTTCTTT
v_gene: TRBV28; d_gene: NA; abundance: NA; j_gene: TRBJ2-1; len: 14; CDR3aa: CASSFPRGANEQFF; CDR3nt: TGTGCCAGCAGTTTTCCACGGGGGGCCAATGAGCAGTTCTTC
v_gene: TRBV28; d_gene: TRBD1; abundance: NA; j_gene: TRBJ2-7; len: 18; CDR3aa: CASSLLAPFQQGVEVQYF; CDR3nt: TGTGCCAGCAGTTTACTTGCTCCCTTCCAACAGGGGGTGGAGGTGCAGTACTTC